The 18 T cell receptor beta chains listed next were all sequenced from one sample in a study of identical twins. TCRdb re-called the 5' RACE reads through MiXCR, storing one row per CDR3 protein. The table lists some 730,000 distinct CDR3 sequences, about 20% of them singletons. Another study also made use of these data, one on T cells expressing NK-cell markers.

The sequenced material came from PBMCs. The receptor set was obtained from a woman between 18 and 29 years old in good health.

This clonotype was seen a handful of times. The rearrangement links TRBV3-1 to TRBJ1-3, with 7 bases matching TRBD1. The germline V gene encodes CDR1 LGHDT and CDR2 YNNKEL (reference sequence). The CDR3 has 16 residues. After removal of 5 bases from V and 0 bases from J, the junction contained 7 bases not matched to a gene. The DNA of the CDR3 is TGTGCCAGCAGCAGAAAACAGGGGACCTCTGGAAACACCATATATTTT. This translates into CASSRKQGTSGNTIYF.

This chain connects TRBV20-1 to TRBJ2-7; 9 bases match TRBD2. The V segment lost 3 bases and the J segment 2 bases; nucleotides outside the gene matches: 11. The CDR3 covers 16 residues. Germline V gene data show CDR1 as DFQATT and CDR2 as SNEGSKA (reference sequence). The CDR3 spells CSASYSGRLGAYEQYF. The CDR3 region has the DNA TGCAGTGCTAGCTACAGCGGGAGGCTGGGGGCCTACGAGCAGTACTTC.

The CDR3 DNA reads TGTGCCACCAGCACTTCCCCCGCGACTGAGACCCAGTACTTC. This encodes CATSTSPATETQYF. The genes are TRBV15 and TRBJ2-5; D gene uncertain. V dropped 4 bases and J dropped 5 bases, with 14 bases sitting between them. In germline, CDR1 is LNHNV, CDR2 YYDKDF (reference sequence). The CDR3 spans 14 residues. Full variable domain (missing parts from reference TRBV15 and TRBJ2-5): DAMVIQNPRYQVTQFGKPVTLSCSQTLNHNVMYWYQQKSSQAPKLLFHYYDKDFNNEADTPDNFQSRRPNTSFCFLDIRSPGLGDTAMYLCATSTSPATETQYFGPGTRLLVL.

The sample holds a few counts of this clonotype. This chain's CDR3 is CASSLGIDYGYTF. As DNA, the CDR3 is TGTGCCAGCTCACTAGGAATCGACTATGGCTACACCTTC. The chain employs TRBV18 and TRBJ1-2; D is unresolved. Germline values: CDR1 KGHSH, CDR2 LQKENI. The CDR3 covers 13 residues. Trimming left V 4 bases short and J 3 bases short, with 9 bases between.

This clonotype was picked up many times. The J gene is TRBJ1-2, the V gene TRBV20-1; 8 positions match TRBD1. Unmatched junction bases numbered 2, after V lost 6 bases and J lost 2 bases. The CDR3 is 12 residues long. Germline CDR1 is DFQATT and CDR2 is SNEGSKA (reference sequence). Here the CDR3 DNA reads TGCAGTGCCAGACAGGGGAACTATGGCTACACCTTC. Its protein is CSARQGNYGYTF.

This clonotype showed up just a few times. The gene calls are TRBV29-1 and TRBJ1-1; no reliable D call. CDR3 length: 13 residues. CDR1 is SQVTM, CDR2 ANQGSEA, per germline. V was trimmed by 3 bases and J by 1 base, leaving 9 bases between them. The CDR3 loop is CSVEFITNTEAFF. CDR3 coding DNA: TGCAGCGTTGAGTTCATCACGAACACTGAAGCTTTCTTT.

This clonotype was seen a few times. The chain recombines TRBV6-2 or TRBV6-3 with TRBJ2-1; 7 positions agree with TRBD1. Germline V CDR1 and CDR2: MNHEY, SVGEGT. J gave up 1 base and V 3 bases, and 6 bases lay outside the gene matches. The CDR3 consists of 16 residues. CDR3 protein: CASSYLGQLSYNEQFF. The CDR3 DNA sequence: TGTGCCAGCAGTTATCTGGGACAGCTTTCCTACAATGAGCAGTTCTTC.

The table lists this clonotype with a few counts. The rearrangement links TRBV18 to TRBJ2-1; 7 nucleotides line up with TRBD1. Germline V gene sequence: CDR1 KGHSH, CDR2 LQKENI. The V and J ends lost 3 bases and 7 bases, in that order; junction bases with no gene match: 9. The CDR3 length is 15 residues. The CDR3 nucleotides read TGTGCCAGCTCACCCTGGCGCAGGGGGACGAATGAGCAGTTCTTC. This codes for CASSPWRRGTNEQFF.

This clonotype came up many times. The chain employs TRBV12-3 or TRBV12-4 and TRBJ2-1, with TRBD1 as a possible D gene (5 bases). The CDR3 spans 14 residues. V lost 4 bases to trimming and J lost 0 bases, with 7 bases between them. The CDR3 DNA sequence: TGTGCCAGCAGTTCCCAGGGCTCCTACAATGAGCAGTTCTTC. Translating gives CASSSQGSYNEQFF.

In its sample, this clonotype was seen a few times. The V gene is TRBV20-1, the J gene TRBJ2-1, with TRBD1 matching over 7 bases. V dropped 6 bases and J dropped 4; count of bases not matched to a gene: 6. The germline CDR1 and CDR2 sequences are DFQATT and SNEGSKA (reference sequence). The CDR3 is made up of 13 amino acids. This chain's CDR3 is CSAEEGAYNEQFF. CDR3 DNA sequence: TGCAGTGCCGAAGAGGGGGCTTACAATGAGCAGTTCTTC.

This clonotype was seen a handful of times. This rearrangement joins TRBV11-1 to TRBJ1-4; TRBD1 agrees at 11 bases. Trimming at V came to 4 bases and at J to 0 bases, leaving 13 bases not matched to a gene. The CDR3 covers 20 residues. CDR1 and CDR2 from the germline V gene are SGHAT and FQDESV (reference sequence). CDR3 sequence: CASSSPMGRDRGATNEKLFF. As DNA, the CDR3 is TGTGCCAGCAGCTCTCCTATGGGCCGGGACAGGGGGGCAACTAATGAAAAACTGTTTTTT.

This sequence joins TRBV20-1 and TRBJ2-1; D not resolved. V was pared by 0 bases and J by 2 bases, with 8 bases between. The germline CDR1 and CDR2 sequences are DFQATT and SNEGSKA (reference sequence). This CDR3 is built from 14 residues. The CDR3, as DNA: TGCAGTGCTAGAGATTTAGACCCCTACAATGAGCAGTTCTTC. Translating gives CSARDLDPYNEQFF.

This clonotype was counted only a few times. The J gene is TRBJ2-3, the V gene TRBV7-9; TRBD2 is a possible D gene (5 bases). The germline V gene encodes CDR1 SEHNR and CDR2 FQNEAQ (reference sequence). Trimming removed 3 bases from V and 0 bases from J, with 10 bases in between. The CDR3 loop spans 15 amino acids. The CDR3 coding sequence is TGTGCCAGCAGCTTGCTGGACTCCAGCACAGATACGCAGTATTTT. This codes for CASSLLDSSTDTQYF. Full variable domain (outside the CDR3, taken from reference TRBV7-9 and TRBJ2-3): DTGVSQNPRHKITKRGQNVTFRCDPISEHNRLYWYRQTLGQGPEFLTYFQNEAQLEKSRLLSDRFSAERPKGSFSTLEIQRTEQGDSAMYLCASSLLDSSTDTQYFGPGTRLTVL.

This clonotype was counted a few times. The chain recombines TRBV5-1 with TRBJ2-7; 7 bases match TRBD2. Trimming took 5 bases from V and 6 from J; bases not matched to a gene: 8. Germline values: CDR1 SGHRS, CDR2 YFSETQ. There are 13 residues in the CDR3. CDR3 residues: CASRDGGSFEQYF. The CDR3 DNA sequence: TGCGCCAGCAGGGACGGCGGGAGTTTCGAGCAGTACTTC.

The V gene is TRBV7-2, the J gene TRBJ2-1; perhaps D is TRBD1 or TRBD2 (5 bases each). Germline V gene data show CDR1 as SGHTA and CDR2 as FQGNSA. V dropped 5 bases and J dropped 3 bases, with 14 bases sitting between them. The CDR3 is 15 residues long. The CDR3 loop is CASSLRDPLYNEQFF. CDR3 in DNA: TGTGCCAGCAGCCTCCGGGACCCCCTCTACAATGAGCAGTTCTTC. Looking up the rest from reference TRBV7-2 and TRBJ2-1 gives the full variable domain: GAGVSQSPSNKVTEKGKDVELRCDPISGHTALYWYRQSLGQGLEFLIYFQGNSAPDKSGLPSDRFSAERTGGSVSTLTIQRTQQEDSAVYLCASSLRDPLYNEQFFGPGTRLTVL.

Details on this clonotype: A much larger clonotype is one base distant, so this may be a read error. This sequence joins TRBV4-2 and TRBJ2-3; the match to TRBD2 covers 9 bases. Per the germline V gene, CDR1 is LGHNA and CDR2 is YNFKEQ. The CDR3 totals 16 residues. The J segment lost 5 bases and the V segment lost 0 bases, leaving 6 bases of the junction unmatched. The CDR3, as DNA: TGTGCCAGCAGCCAAGATCGCGGGGGGGCCATAGATACGCAGTATTTT. Residues: CASSQDRGGAIDTQYF.

The genes are TRBV7-6 and TRBJ2-7; D not certain. The CDR3 has 12 amino acids. The V gene lost 2 bases and the J gene lost 6 bases, with 8 bases spanning the gap. Germline V gene sequence: CDR1 SGHVS, CDR2 FNYEAQ. CDR3 in amino acids: CASSLNVGEQYF. In nucleotides, the CDR3 is TGTGCCAGCAGCTTAAATGTTGGCGAGCAGTACTTC.

The chain joins TRBV11-2 to TRBJ2-5; D gene unclear. The CDR3 has 12 amino acids. Germline V gene sequence: CDR1 SGHAT, CDR2 FQNNGV. Trimming took off 5 bases at V and 7 bases at J, with 11 bases between the two ends. In nucleotides, the CDR3 is TGTGCCAGCAGCGGATTTGCGTCGACCCAGTACTTC. The encoded protein is CASSGFASTQYF.